This T cell receptor beta chain came from a study of CD8+ T cells in alopecia areata. Study-wide background: Those patients who were treated received oral tofacitinib, which was given at 5 to 10 mg twice daily for moderate-to-severe alopecia areata.

RNA was isolated and reverse transcribed to cDNA, the sequencing template. The repertoire was sequenced with immunoSEQ multiplex PCR; TCRdb's copy has only in-frame clones and lacks some. The sample records tens of thousands of clones, approximately 60% being singletons. The J segment lost 1 base and the V segment lost 2 bases, leaving 4 bases of the junction unmatched. The CDR3 has 15 residues. From germline, CDR1 is SGHTA and CDR2 FQGNSA. Ten or more counts support this clone. The rearrangement uses TRBV7-2 and TRBJ2-5, with 7 bases lining up with TRBD2. The receptor's source is a human donor with alopecia areata. Here the sequenced sample was CD8+ T cells sorted from blood, taken at week 0. CDR3 DNA sequence: TGTGCCAGCAGCTTATGGCTAGCGGCCCAAGAGACCCAGTACTTC. Translation gives CASSLWLAAQETQYF.